This T cell receptor beta chain derives from a study of cytomegalovirus exposure and HLA in healthy donors (dated by TCRdb to 2017 to 2019). Regarding the research as a whole: The 500 to 800 repertoires of the first cohort and the 110 or so validation repertoires were produced on the same platform, according to a later analysis. A separate validation cohort of roughly 130 different subjects was used in addition to the 666-subject first cohort. High-throughput TCR immunosequencing, statistical association of individual TCRs with disease status, and machine learning were combined to predict cytomegalovirus infection status. The aim of the study was to test whether cataloging public T cell receptors could identify signatures of past pathogen exposure.

What the research found in general, with its limitations: The study gave a list of roughly 150 TCR beta chains associated with cytomegalovirus. The authors suggested that the approach could potentially be generalized to other disease states and immunological phenotypes. The classifier was reported to diagnose cytomegalovirus status with high specificity and sensitivity in both the original cohort and the validation cohort. A later analysis lacked HLA typing for the validation cohort, so it scored co-occurrence in that cohort across all 120 or so repertoires. Most TCR sequences were observed very rarely across donors, whereas some public TCRs were present in many individuals. In vitro tests confirmed that a few of the cytomegalovirus-associated TCR beta chains recognize cytomegalovirus antigens. Subsequent analysis determined that TCRs grouped into clusters in the first cohort also showed a tendency toward co-occurrence across the 120 or so validation repertoires, and 90% to 95% of cluster scores exceeded 0.

Separate from the approximately 700-subject first cohort, the validation cohort of more than 90 subjects was the group to which the donors belonged. As regards this clone: The antigen it binds to is not known. Base qualities were left out, and no much larger clone turns up one base away.

Preparation of the library involved the immunoSEQ multiplex PCR assay. As for how the authors treated the data: A statistical classification framework was developed to diagnose cytomegalovirus status using the catalog of TCR beta chain sequences. In its TCRdb copy, this immuneACCESS table keeps in-frame sequences only and misses some clones. Where compared with another copy, unresolved V genes explain less than half of these, and the others have no known cause. V and J calls and clone size are as listed in that table; D and trimming were resolved from the DNA. This sample has about 200,000 clones in its table, and roughly three quarters of those were observed once. The ten largest make up around 1.2% of the sample. The CDR3, from cysteine to phenylalanine, totals 13 residues. CDR3 DNA only is kept here, 39 bases in frame from base 1. V ends up 7 bases short and J 4 bases short, with an unmatched junction base count of 7. From the germline V gene, CDR1 is SQVTM and CDR2 is ANQGSEA.

Source material: PBMCs. The receptor comes from a woman aged 25 to 39 in good health and CMV-seronegative. The rearrangement combines TRBV29-1 with TRBJ2-5; 9 of the junction bases match TRBD1. At the DNA level, the sequence is TGCAGCGCGGGACAGGGCTCGGGAGAGACCCAGTACTTC. Its translation reads: CSAGQGSGETQYF.